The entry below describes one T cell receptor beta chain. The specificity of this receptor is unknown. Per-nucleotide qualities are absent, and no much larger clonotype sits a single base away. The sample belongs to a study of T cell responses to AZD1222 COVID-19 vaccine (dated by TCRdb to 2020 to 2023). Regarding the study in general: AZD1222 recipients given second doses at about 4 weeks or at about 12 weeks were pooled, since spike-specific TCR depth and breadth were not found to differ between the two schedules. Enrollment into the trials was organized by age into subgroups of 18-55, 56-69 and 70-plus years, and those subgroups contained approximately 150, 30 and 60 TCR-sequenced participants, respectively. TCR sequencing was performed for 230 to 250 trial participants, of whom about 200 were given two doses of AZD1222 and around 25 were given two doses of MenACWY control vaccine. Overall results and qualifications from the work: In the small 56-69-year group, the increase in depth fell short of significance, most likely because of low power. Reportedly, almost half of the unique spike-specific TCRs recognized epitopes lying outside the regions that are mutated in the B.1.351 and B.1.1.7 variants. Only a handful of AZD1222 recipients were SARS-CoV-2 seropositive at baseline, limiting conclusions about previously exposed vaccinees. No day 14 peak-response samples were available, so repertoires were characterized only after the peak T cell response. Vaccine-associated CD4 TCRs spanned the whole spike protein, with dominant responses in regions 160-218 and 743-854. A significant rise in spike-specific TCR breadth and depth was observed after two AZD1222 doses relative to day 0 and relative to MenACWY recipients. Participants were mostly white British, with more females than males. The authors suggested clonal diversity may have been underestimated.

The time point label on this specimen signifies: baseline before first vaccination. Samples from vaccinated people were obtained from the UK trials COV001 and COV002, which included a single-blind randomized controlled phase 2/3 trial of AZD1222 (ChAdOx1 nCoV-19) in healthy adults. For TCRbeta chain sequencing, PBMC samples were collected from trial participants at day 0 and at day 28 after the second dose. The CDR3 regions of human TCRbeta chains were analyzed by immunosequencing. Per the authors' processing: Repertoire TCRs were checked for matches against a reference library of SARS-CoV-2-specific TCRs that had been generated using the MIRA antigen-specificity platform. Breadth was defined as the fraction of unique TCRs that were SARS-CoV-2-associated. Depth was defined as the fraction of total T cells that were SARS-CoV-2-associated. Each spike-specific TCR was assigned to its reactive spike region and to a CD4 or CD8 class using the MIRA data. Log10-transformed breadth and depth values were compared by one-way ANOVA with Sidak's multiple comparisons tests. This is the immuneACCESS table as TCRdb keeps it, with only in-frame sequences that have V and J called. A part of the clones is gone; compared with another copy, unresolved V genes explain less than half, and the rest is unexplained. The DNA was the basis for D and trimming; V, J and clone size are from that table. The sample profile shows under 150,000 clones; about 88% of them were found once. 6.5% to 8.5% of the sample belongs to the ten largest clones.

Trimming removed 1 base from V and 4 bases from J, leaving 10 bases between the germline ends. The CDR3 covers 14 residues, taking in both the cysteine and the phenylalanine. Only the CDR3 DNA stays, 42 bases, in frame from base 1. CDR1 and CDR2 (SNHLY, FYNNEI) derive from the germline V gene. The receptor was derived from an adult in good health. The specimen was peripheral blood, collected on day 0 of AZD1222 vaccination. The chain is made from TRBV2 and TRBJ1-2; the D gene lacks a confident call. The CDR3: CASSEGRSAYGYTF. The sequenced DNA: TGTGCCAGCAGTGAAGGTAGGTCCGCCTATGGCTACACCTTC. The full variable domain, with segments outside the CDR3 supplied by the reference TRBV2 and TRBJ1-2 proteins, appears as EPEVTQTPSHQVTQMGQEVILRCVPISNHLYFYWYRQILGQKVEFLVSFYNNEISEKSEIFDDQFSVERPDGSNFTLKIRSTKLEDSAMYFCASSEGRSAYGYTFGSGTRLTVV.